The 13 T cell receptor beta chains below come from one sample, sequenced in a study of CD8+ T cells in alopecia areata. Treatment meaning: oral pan-JAK inhibitor, 5-10 mg twice daily. Extraction of RNA preceded its reverse transcription into cDNA, which served as the sequencing template. Only in-frame clones appear in the TCRdb table, and some are missing; sequencing was by immunoSEQ multiplex PCR. Here the sample spans around 270,000 clones, 58% being singletons. Source: CD4+ T cells sorted from blood, taken at week 24, from a patient treated with tofacitinib. The receptors derive from a human donor with alopecia areata.

The chain recombines TRBV6-5 with TRBJ1-2; D is unresolved. The CDR3 runs 11 residues. CDR1 and CDR2 (germline): MNHEY, SVGAGI. Trimming removed 6 bases from V and 4 bases from J, with 6 bases in between. The CDR3 sequence: CASSEGYGYTF. CDR3 nucleotides: TGTGCCAGCAGCGAAGGCTATGGCTACACCTTC.

Only a few counts were recorded for this clone. This rearrangement joins TRBV4-1 to TRBJ1-2; TRBD1 might be the D (5 bases). This CDR3 is built from 13 residues. The V and J ends lost 4 bases and 6 bases respectively, with 12 bases between them. The germline V gene has CDR1 MGHRA and CDR2 YSYEKL. In DNA, the CDR3 is TGCGCCAGCAGCCTAGGGGCAGGGAATGGCTACACCTTC. As protein: CASSLGAGNGYTF.

This chain joins TRBV5-1 and TRBJ1-5; D may be TRBD1 (5 bases). Germline V CDR1 and CDR2: SGHRS, YFSETQ. Trimming shortened V by 4 bases and J by 3 bases, and 11 bases separated the two germline ends. This CDR3 comprises 14 residues. CDR3 bases: TGCGCCAGCAGCCCTACAGGACCCAATCAGCCCCAGCATTTT. Encoded protein: CASSPTGPNQPQHF. The full variable domain, rest sourced from reference TRBV5-1 and TRBJ1-5, is KAGVTQTPRYLIKTRGQQVTLSCSPISGHRSVSWYQQTPGQGLQFLFEYFSETQRNKGNFPGRFSGRQFSNSRSEMNVSTLELGDSALYLCASSPTGPNQPQHFGDGTRLSIL.

This clone appeared once. The chain combines TRBV7-2 with TRBJ2-5, with no clear D. Trimming left V 0 bases short and J 5 bases short, with 10 bases between. This CDR3 contains 14 residues. Germline V gene sequence: CDR1 SGHTA, CDR2 FQGNSA. The CDR3 region has the DNA TGTGCCAGCAGCTTAGCAGGGTTCGGGGAGACCCAGTACTTC. It is translated as CASSLAGFGETQYF.

The rearrangement joins TRBV5-1 to TRBJ1-4, with 10 bases identical to TRBD1. Germline loops: CDR1 SGHRS, CDR2 YFSETQ. V lost 2 bases, J lost 6 bases, and 1 base stayed unmatched. The CDR3 consists of 14 residues. The CDR3 DNA sequence: TGCGCCAGCAGCTTCGACAGGGGGCATGAAAAACTGTTTTTT. It is translated as CASSFDRGHEKLFF.

The chain recombines TRBV6-4 with TRBJ2-3; D not resolved. Trimming removed 6 bases from V and 10 bases from J, with 5 bases in between. The germline V gene encodes CDR1 MRHNA and CDR2 SNTAGT. The CDR3 consists of 9 residues. The CDR3 DNA follows: TGTGCCAGCAGCGGTGCGCAGTATTTT. Protein product: CASSGAQYF.

The chain couples TRBV28 to TRBJ2-7; 8 nucleotides align to TRBD1. V gave up 5 bases and J gave up 4 bases; unmatched junction bases: 13. This CDR3 is built from 16 residues. The V gene's germline CDR1 is MDHEN and CDR2 SYDVKM. For the CDR3, the DNA is TGTGCCAGCAGTCCCCAGGGAGAACAGGGGGTTTACGAGCAGTACTTC. Translated: CASSPQGEQGVYEQYF.

This clone was recorded a few times. J is TRBJ1-1 and V is TRBV7-2; D uncertain. V was pared by 5 bases and J by 5 bases, with 15 bases between. The CDR3 is made up of 14 amino acids. Per germline, CDR1 SGHTA and CDR2 FQGNSA. CDR3 coding DNA: TGTGCCAGCAGCATGGGCCGGGGAAGGACTGAAGCTTTCTTT. Translated, it gives CASSMGRGRTEAFF.

V and J are TRBV2 and TRBJ2-5, with D tentatively TRBD1 or TRBD2 (6 bases each). Trimming stripped 7 bases from V and 5 bases from J, with 17 bases between. This CDR3 is built from 14 residues. Per germline, CDR1 SNHLY and CDR2 FYNNEI. The CDR3 nucleotides are TGTGCCAGCACGAGAAGGGGGGAGATGGAGACCCAGTACTTC. Its translation: CASTRRGEMETQYF.

This chain connects TRBV5-4 to TRBJ2-3; 7 bases map to TRBD1. Germline V gives CDR1 SGHNT, CDR2 YYREEE (reference sequence). The CDR3 extends over 16 amino acids. With 4 bases clipped from V and 2 bases from J, the junction kept 10 bases outside the gene matches. The CDR3 region has the DNA TGTGCCAGCAGCCCGACAGGGAGAACCCTCACAGATACGCAGTATTTT. Its translation: CASSPTGRTLTDTQYF.

The chain uses TRBV9 and TRBJ2-1; no clear D gene. With 0 bases removed from V and 5 bases from J, the gap between germline ends came to 12 bases. The CDR3 runs to 15 residues. Germline lookup yields CDR1 SGDLS and CDR2 YYNGEE. The CDR3 DNA follows: TGTGCCAGCAGCGTAGGAGGACCCTATAACAATGAGCAGTTCTTC. Translation: CASSVGGPYNNEQFF.

V and J are TRBV6-5 and TRBJ2-1, with D perhaps matching TRBD1 (6 bases). CDR3 length: 15 amino acids. Germline V gives CDR1 MNHEY, CDR2 SVGAGI. V shed 0 bases and J shed 3 bases, with 9 bases lying between them. CDR3: CASSYSIQGYNEQFF. DNA of the CDR3: TGTGCCAGCAGTTACTCGATACAGGGCTACAATGAGCAGTTCTTC.

A few counts support this clone. The rearrangement joins TRBV10-3 to TRBJ1-1; a weak D match, TRBD1 (5 bases). V was trimmed by 0 bases and J by 6 bases, leaving 8 bases between them. Germline V gene sequence: CDR1 ENHRY, CDR2 SYGVKD. There are 13 residues in the CDR3. As DNA, the CDR3 is TGTGCCATCAGTGAGTCGCGACAGCCTGAAGCTTTCTTT. This translates into CAISESRQPEAFF.